This T cell receptor beta chain is from a study of blood T cell repertoires in COVID-19. Study-wide context: The United States, Italy and Spain supplied acute and convalescent COVID-19 samples. T cells, B-cell-depleted T cells, or PBMCs provided the cDNA or gDNA that served as material.

Original processing notes: Estimated nucleated cell counts came from reference gene primer amplification. Method: immunoSEQ multiplex PCR; TCRdb's copy keeps in-frame clones and lacks some. D and trimming were read from the DNA, whereas the V and J calls and clone size are those reported in that table. Of roughly 80,000 clones in the sample, roughly nine tenths were seen once. The germline V gene encodes CDR1 LGHDT and CDR2 YNNKEL (reference sequence). J lost 0 bases, V lost 1 base, and 3 bases had no gene match. This CDR3 region has 16 residues. The V gene is TRBV3-1 (or the pseudogene TRBV3-2), the J gene TRBJ1-2, with TRBD1 matching over 9 bases. The sequence was collected from an elderly man in a cohort sampled during active COVID-19. Sequenced: peripheral blood. DNA for the CDR3: TGTGCCAGCAGCCAAGGGACAGGGGCATCTAACTATGGCTACACCTTC. Translated: CASSQGTGASNYGYTF.